The 14 T cell receptor beta chains given below trace back to one sample, sequenced in a study of shared clonotypes between healthy human individuals. Only in-frame clones appear in the TCRdb table, and some are missing; sequencing was by immunoSEQ multiplex PCR. Of around 430,000 clones listed, 70% to 80% are singletons. What was sequenced was PBMCs. These TCRs come from a middle-aged woman in good health. Some clones in this sample may be carry-over from other donors' samples.

J is TRBJ1-2 and V is TRBV18; 7 bases align to TRBD1. This CDR3 region has 13 residues. In germline, CDR1 is KGHSH, CDR2 LQKENI. With 6 bases clipped from V and 0 bases from J, the junction kept 1 base outside the gene matches. CDR3 sequence reads: CASSGTANYGYTF. DNA of the CDR3: TGTGCCAGCTCGGGGACAGCTAACTATGGCTACACCTTC. Full variable domain (outside the CDR3, taken from reference TRBV18 and TRBJ1-2): NAGVMQNPRHLVRRRGQEARLRCSPMKGHSHVYWYRQLPEEGLKFMVYLQKENIIDESGMPKERFSAEFPKEGPSILRIQQVVRGDSAAYFCASSGTANYGYTFGSGTRLTVV.

This clone has only one observation. The chain couples TRBV5-6 to TRBJ2-7, with 8 bases fitting TRBD1. CDR3 length: 14 residues. V dropped 5 bases and J dropped 2; count of bases not matched to a gene: 6. Germline V CDR1 and CDR2: SGHDT, YYEEEE. CDR3 coding DNA: TGTGCCAGCAGGGCGGGGACAGGAGCCTACGAGCAGTACTTC. Translation gives CASRAGTGAYEQYF.

This chain uses TRBV27 with TRBJ2-1, with D unresolved. Germline CDR1 is MNHEY and CDR2 is SMNVEV (reference sequence). This CDR3 has 14 residues. The V end lost 2 bases, the J end lost 0 bases, and 5 bases lay between the germline ends. This CDR3 reads CASSLTRSYNEQFF. The CDR3 DNA is TGTGCCAGCAGTTTAACTCGCTCCTACAATGAGCAGTTCTTC.

The rearrangement uses TRBV14 and TRBJ2-1; 7 nucleotides match TRBD2. J lost 4 bases, V lost 1 base, and 7 bases had no gene match. The length of the CDR3 is 16 residues. CDR1 and CDR2 (germline): SGHDN, FVKESK. The CDR3 coding sequence is TGTGCCAGCAGCCAAGGCGGCGGGAGAGCATACAATGAGCAGTTCTTC. Its translation: CASSQGGGRAYNEQFF.

This clone was counted between two and nine times. The chain links TRBV9 to TRBJ2-5; a weak D match, TRBD2 (6 bases). Matching the DNA end better, TRBJ2-7 makes the J call doubtful. Germline CDR1 SGDLS, CDR2 YYNGEE. The CDR3 has 14 residues. The CDR3 protein is CASSAASASYEQYF. The CDR3 region has the DNA TGTGCCAGCAGCGCCGCTAGCGCCTCCTACGAGCAGTACTTC.

The chain recombines TRBV6-5 with TRBJ2-5, with D possibly matching TRBD1 (6 bases). Trimming removed 4 bases at V and 1 base at J, with 13 bases between. The CDR3 covers 15 residues. Per the germline V gene, CDR1 is MNHEY and CDR2 is SVGAGI. DNA for the CDR3: TGTGCCAGCAGTTCTTTTGGGGACACCCAAGAGACCCAGTACTTC. Protein sequence: CASSSFGDTQETQYF.

The chain combines TRBV15 with TRBJ1-4; tentative D call: TRBD1 (5 bases). Germline V gene lookup returns CDR1 LNHNV and CDR2 YYDKDF (reference sequence). V was shortened by 2 bases and J by 1 base, with 14 bases between the two germline ends. This CDR3 has 17 amino acids. The CDR3 reads CATSRRPNRRTNEKLFF. CDR3 DNA: TGTGCCACCAGCAGACGCCCCAACAGGCGAACTAATGAAAAACTGTTTTTT.

This rearrangement joins TRBV13 to TRBJ2-2, with a weak D call TRBD1 (5 bases). Per germline, CDR1 PRHDT and CDR2 FYEKMQ (reference sequence). There are 16 residues in the CDR3. V lost 5 bases and J lost 0, with 13 bases in between. Here the CDR3 reads CASSLQGRTNTGELFF. The DNA for the CDR3 is TGTGCCAGCAGCCTCCAGGGTAGGACGAACACCGGGGAGCTGTTTTTT.

The DNA of the CDR3 is TGTGCCAGCAGCGGACTAGCGGGACGGATCGAGCAGTACTTC. This gives the protein CASSGLAGRIEQYF. J is TRBJ2-5 and V is TRBV2; 12 nucleotides align to TRBD2. The J call may be wrong; the DNA end is better matched by TRBJ2-7. Germline V gives CDR1 SNHLY, CDR2 FYNNEI. The CDR3 has 14 amino acids.

The chain couples TRBV10-3 to TRBJ2-1; D gene uncertain. Germline CDR1 reads ENHRY; CDR2 reads SYGVKD. The CDR3 runs 13 residues. Trimming cost V 10 bases and J 5 bases, with 15 bases left between them. In DNA, the CDR3 is TGTGCCAAGATACGACTCTACGACAATGAGCAGTTCTTC. Protein product: CAKIRLYDNEQFF.

CDR3 sequence reads: CATSTPLGETREQYF. The CDR3 region has the DNA TGTGCCACCAGTACCCCCCTGGGGGAGACTCGGGAGCAGTACTTC. J is TRBJ2-7 and V is TRBV15; the D call may be TRBD1 or TRBD2 (5 bases each). The CDR3 has 15 residues. Per germline, CDR1 LNHNV and CDR2 YYDKDF (reference sequence). Trimming shortened V by 6 bases and J by 7 bases, and 22 bases separated the two germline ends.

This clone is a singleton in its sample. The chain links TRBV30 to TRBJ2-3, with 9 positions matching TRBD2. The V gene end was trimmed by 0 bases and the J gene end by 5 bases; junction bases not matched to a gene: 12. Germline CDR1 GTSNPN, CDR2 SVGIG (reference sequence). The CDR3 runs to 17 residues. For the CDR3, the DNA is TGTGCCTGGAGTGTCGGGACCTTAGCGGGAGTCGGAGATACGCAGTATTTT. The encoded protein is CAWSVGTLAGVGDTQYF.

The V gene is TRBV13, the J gene TRBJ2-3; 7 bases fit TRBD2. The CDR3 extends over 19 amino acids. The V segment lost 1 base and the J segment 2 bases; nucleotides outside the gene matches: 15. The germline V gene has CDR1 PRHDT and CDR2 FYEKMQ (reference sequence). The CDR3 nucleotides read TGTGCCAGCAGCTTAGCTTACCTTTGGACTAGGGAGTTCACAGATACGCAGTATTTT. Translating it yields CASSLAYLWTREFTDTQYF.

The chain carries TRBV14 and TRBJ2-7; 11 bases fit TRBD2. CDR1 SGHDN and CDR2 FVKESK come from the germline V gene. Trimming cost V 4 bases and J 9 bases; bases outside gene matches: 8. The CDR3 spans 14 residues. Here the CDR3 DNA reads TGTGCCAGCAGCCCGACCACTAGCGGGAGAGCGCAGTACTTC. Translating it yields CASSPTTSGRAQYF.